This T cell receptor (beta chain) comes out of a study of T-cell memory formation after mild COVID-19. TCRdb reprocessed the 5' RACE reads with MiXCR, giving one entry per CDR3 protein. The sample holds 100,000 to 150,000 distinct CDR3 sequences, approximately 5.9% seen once. The CDR3 is made up of 18 amino acids. The ends were cut back, 2 bases at V and 3 bases at J, with 18 bases in the middle. Per germline, CDR1 KGHDR and CDR2 SFDVKD. The clonotype originates from an adult woman who had mild COVID-19 (a few samples of this study predate the infection). Cell type and time point are not known. The sequenced material came from PBMCs or a T cell subset sorted from them (not recorded which). The V gene is TRBV24-1, the J gene TRBJ2-2; no clear D. The CDR3 loop is CATSDCVSLLGYTGELFF. The DNA for the CDR3 is TGTGCCACCAGTGATTGTGTCTCCTTGTTGGGGTACACCGGGGAGCTGTTTTTT.